Listed below are T cell receptor beta chains from one sample, sequenced in a study of cytomegalovirus exposure and HLA in healthy donors. Repertoires were generated with immunoSEQ multiplex PCR, while TCRdb's copy carries only in-frame clones and drops some. The sample has 200,000 to 250,000 clones. The sample consisted of PBMCs. These receptors came from a woman in her 30s in good health and CMV-seropositive. The CDR3 runs from the conserved cysteine through the conserved F or W. A D gene is named only where the DNA matches it firmly.

J	V	D	DNA	CDR3
TRBJ1-4	TRBV7-8	TRBD1	TGTGCCAGCAGCCGGGGACAGTTTAATGAAAAACTGTTTTTT	CASSRGQFNEKLFF
TRBJ2-3	TRBV9	TRBD2	TGTGCCAGCAGCGTTAGCGGGTCAGGCACAGATACGCAGTATTTT	CASSVSGSGTDTQYF
TRBJ2-1	TRBV5-4	.	TGTGCCAGCAGCTTGGACGGGGGTTTGTCAAATGAGCAGTTCTTC	CASSLDGGLSNEQFF
TRBJ2-3	TRBV27	.	TGTGCCAGCAGCCCCTACTATGACACAGATACGCAGTATTTT	CASSPYYDTDTQYF
TRBJ2-1	TRBV28	TRBD2	TGTGCCAGCAGTACAGGGACTAGCGGCGTCTCGGAGCAGTTCTTC	CASSTGTSGVSEQFF
TRBJ1-2	TRBV2	.	TGTGCCAGCAGTGCGCTAGACGGCTACACCTTC	CASSALDGYTF
TRBJ2-2	TRBV7-2	.	TGTGCCAGCAGCTTAAGGACTACCGGGGAGCTGTTTTTT	CASSLRTTGELFF
TRBJ1-1	TRBV4-1	.	TGCGCCAGCAGCCAAGGCCCGACAATGAACACTGAAGCTTTCTTT	CASSQGPTMNTEAFF
TRBJ2-1	TRBV2	TRBD1	TGTGCCAGCAGCCTACTTGGGACAGGGAGAGAGAATGAGCAGTTCTTC	CASSLLGTGRENEQFF
TRBJ1-5	TRBV10-3	.	TGTGCCATCAGTGAGTCTGGACAGATGGGTCAGCCCCAGCATTTT	CAISESGQMGQPQHF
TRBJ1-1	TRBV29-1	.	TGCAGCGTTGCTGCGGGGTGGGGGATGAACACTGAAGCTTTCTTT	CSVAAGWGMNTEAFF
TRBJ2-7	TRBV29-1	.	TGCAGCGTTGAATTGGAGACAGGTGTATCCTACGAGCAGTACTTC	CSVELETGVSYEQYF
TRBJ2-3	TRBV7-9	.	TGTGCCAGCAGCCCTGTCGGGCTAGCGATACACACAGATACGCAGTATTTT	CASSPVGLAIHTDTQYF
TRBJ1-1	TRBV6-6	.	TGTGCCAGCAGTCCCCCTCGGGTAATGAACACTGAAGCTTTCTTT	CASSPPRVMNTEAFF
TRBJ2-7	TRBV6-5	.	TGTGCCAGCAGTTCTTACAGGGTCCACGAGCAGTACTTC	CASSSYRVHEQYF
TRBJ1-2	TRBV6-4	TRBD1	TGTGCCAGCAGTGACGGGACAGGGCTCTATGGCTACACCTTC	CASSDGTGLYGYTF
TRBJ2-3	TRBV23-1	TRBD2	TGCGCCAGCACTTCAACTCCTAGCGGGATTACAACAGATACGCAGTATTTT	CASTSTPSGITTDTQYF
TRBJ1-1	TRBV28	.	TGTGCCAGCAGTCAGGACAGCCCAGTCTCTGAAGCTTTCTTT	CASSQDSPVSEAFF
TRBJ1-2	TRBV5-4	TRBD1	TGTGCCAGCAGCTGGGGGGCACGACAGGGGCTTAACTATGGCTACACCTTC	CASSWGARQGLNYGYTF
TRBJ2-5	TRBV6-5	.	TGTGCCAGCAGTTACAGAGGATACCTCGGGGAGACCCAGTACTTC	CASSYRGYLGETQYF
TRBJ2-7	TRBV11-2	.	TGTGCCAGCAGCTTAGAAGGCGGGGACAGCTACGAGCAGTACTTC	CASSLEGGDSYEQYF
TRBJ1-2	TRBV10-2	.	TGCGCCAGCAGTGATGGAGGGGCTCTCCATGGCTACACCTTC	CASSDGGALHGYTF
TRBJ2-1	TRBV7-2	.	TGTGCCAGCGCTGGGGCAACCTACAATGAGCAGTTCTTC	CASAGATYNEQFF
TRBJ2-7	TRBV5-4	TRBD1	TGTGCCAGCAGCTTTAACAGGGGTTACGAGCAGTACTTC	CASSFNRGYEQYF
TRBJ1-2	TRBV7-9	.	TGTGCCAGCAGCTTAGGTTCGGGGAACTATGGCTACACCTTC	CASSLGSGNYGYTF
TRBJ2-2	TRBV4-3	.	TGCGCCAGCAGCCAACGGCAGGGATCCGACACCGGGGAGCTGTTTTTT	CASSQRQGSDTGELFF
TRBJ1-1	TRBV7-6	.	TGTGCCAGCAGCTTAGCTGCCGGGGACACTGAAGCTTTCTTT	CASSLAAGDTEAFF
TRBJ1-4	TRBV7-2	.	TGTGCCAGCAGCTGGAGGAGGGTTACAACTAATGAAAAACTGTTTTTT	CASSWRRVTTNEKLFF
TRBJ1-1	TRBV28	.	TGTGCCAGCAGGCTAGACAGCCAGCCTGAAGCTTTCTTT	CASRLDSQPEAFF
TRBJ2-7	TRBV5-6	TRBD1	TGTGCCAGCAGCTTCGGGACAGGCCTCTACGAGCAGTACTTC	CASSFGTGLYEQYF
TRBJ2-7	TRBV28	.	TGTGCCAGCAGACAGAGCGGGTTCGGCTACGAGCAGTACTTC	CASRQSGFGYEQYF
TRBJ1-1	TRBV2	TRBD1	TGTGCCAGCAGGGGACAGTTGAACACTGAAGCTTTCTTT	CASRGQLNTEAFF
TRBJ1-2	TRBV2	.	TGTGCCAGCAGTGAAGCGGAGGTTAACTATGGCTACACCTTC	CASSEAEVNYGYTF
TRBJ2-5	TRBV2	.	TGTGCCAGCACTAGAAGACAAGAGACCCAGTACTTC	CASTRRQETQYF
TRBJ2-7	TRBV2	.	TGTGCCAGCAGCTACACGGGAACAGTCCAACGGGCGTACTTC	CASSYTGTVQRAYF
TRBJ2-7	TRBV4-3	TRBD1	TGCGCCAGCAGCCAAGCGCGCCAGGGGGCCTACGAGCAGTACTTC	CASSQARQGAYEQYF
TRBJ2-1	TRBV9	.	TGTGCCAGCAGCGTAGACCTCTCGACAGGCAGCTCCTACAATGAGCAGTTCTTC	CASSVDLSTGSSYNEQFF
TRBJ2-7	TRBV7-6	.	TGTGCCAGCAGCCCATACTCGGACTCGGGGGTCTACGAGCAGTACTTC	CASSPYSDSGVYEQYF
TRBJ1-5	TRBV7-8	.	TGTGCCAGCAGCTTAGTCGGAGGGGGCAATCAGCCCCAGCATTTT	CASSLVGGGNQPQHF
TRBJ1-2	TRBV19	.	TGTGCCACCCAACCCGGGAGCGCTAACTATGGCTACACCTTC	CATQPGSANYGYTF
TRBJ2-7	TRBV19	TRBD1	TGTGCCAGTAGAGGGGCGGACAGGGAAACCTACGAGCAGTACTTC	CASRGADRETYEQYF
TRBJ1-2	TRBV5-6	TRBD1	TGTGCCAGCAGCTTGGTGGGCCTCCGGGACAGGGACGAAAGCGGCTACACCTTC	CASSLVGLRDRDESGYTF
TRBJ2-7	TRBV27	TRBD1	TGTGCCAGCACGGACAGGGTGACTATATACGAGCAGTACTTC	CASTDRVTIYEQYF
TRBJ2-5	TRBV7-9	TRBD1	TGTGCCAGCAGCCGAGGAGACAGGGGGCGCTTAGAGACCCAGTACTTC	CASSRGDRGRLETQYF
TRBJ2-2	TRBV10-3	TRBD2	TGTGCCATCAGTATTCTAGCGGGAAGCACCGGGGAGCTGTTTTTT	CAISILAGSTGELFF
TRBJ2-1	TRBV10-3	.	TGTGCCATCAGTGGGGCCCTAAGCTCCTACAATGAGCAGTTCTTC	CAISGALSSYNEQFF
TRBJ1-4	TRBV6-5	.	TGTGCCAGCAGCCCCTCCGCGGGGAATGAAAAACTGTTTTTT	CASSPSAGNEKLFF
TRBJ2-2	TRBV19	TRBD1	TGTGCCAGTAGCCCGGGACAGCCGAACACCGGGGAGCTGTTTTTT	CASSPGQPNTGELFF
TRBJ1-2	TRBV5-1	TRBD1	TGCGCCAGCAGTCCCGGGACAGGAATTCTTGGCTACACCTTC	CASSPGTGILGYTF
TRBJ2-7	TRBV7-2	.	TGTGCCAGCAGCTATACTCGCGGTGCCGAGACGGGGGAGCAGTACTTC	CASSYTRGAETGEQYF
TRBJ2-7	TRBV10-3	.	TGTGCCATCATCAGGGCGGTGACAGGGGGCAGACTAGCGGGCACCCCCTACGAGCAGTACTTC	CAIIRAVTGGRLAGTPYEQYF
TRBJ2-7	TRBV28	.	TGTGCCAGCAGTTACCTAAATCCAGGGGTTTACGAGCAGTACTTC	CASSYLNPGVYEQYF
TRBJ2-7	TRBV5-1	TRBD2	TGCGCCAGCAGCTCAACTCTACTAGCGGGGGTGGCCTACGAGCAGTACTTC	CASSSTLLAGVAYEQYF
TRBJ1-2	TRBV28	.	TGTGCCAGCAGTCTTGGACGACGCGGGTATGGCTACACCTTC	CASSLGRRGYGYTF
TRBJ2-7	TRBV6-5	TRBD2	TGTGCCAGCAATGGGCCGGGACTAGCGGGATTCGAGCAGTACTTC	CASNGPGLAGFEQYF
TRBJ1-2	TRBV5-1	.	TGCGCCAGCAGCCAACAGAGTAACTATGGCTACACCTTC	CASSQQSNYGYTF
TRBJ2-2	TRBV28	TRBD2	TGTGCCAGCAGTTTTAAAGTGGGGGGGTTTTTGCCCGGGGAGCTGTTTTTT	CASSFKVGGFLPGELFF
TRBJ2-3	TRBV29-1	TRBD2	TGCAGCGTTCGACTAGCGGGAAAGTTTTCCCCCCGCACAGATACGCAGTATTTT	CSVRLAGKFSPRTDTQYF
TRBJ2-1	TRBV16	.	TGTGCCAGCAGCCCAATGAGTAGAGATGCTGAGCAGTTCTTC	CASSPMSRDAEQFF
TRBJ1-1	TRBV7-9	TRBD1	TGTGCCAGCAGCCGCTCGACAGGGAACGATGAAGCTTTCTTT	CASSRSTGNDEAFF